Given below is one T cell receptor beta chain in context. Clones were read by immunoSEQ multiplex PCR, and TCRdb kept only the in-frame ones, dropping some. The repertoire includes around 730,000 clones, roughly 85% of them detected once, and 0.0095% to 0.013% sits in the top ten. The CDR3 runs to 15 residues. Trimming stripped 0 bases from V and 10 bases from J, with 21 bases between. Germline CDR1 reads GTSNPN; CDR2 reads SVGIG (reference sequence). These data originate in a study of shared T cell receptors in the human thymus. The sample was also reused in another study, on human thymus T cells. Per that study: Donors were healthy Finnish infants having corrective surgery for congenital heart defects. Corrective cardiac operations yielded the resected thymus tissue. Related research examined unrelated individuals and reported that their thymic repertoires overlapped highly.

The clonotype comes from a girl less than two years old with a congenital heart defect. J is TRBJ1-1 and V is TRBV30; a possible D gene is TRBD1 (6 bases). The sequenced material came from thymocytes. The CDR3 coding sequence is TGTGCCTGGAGTGTACGTCCCGGGGGGTGGGGGCCAGCTTTCTTT. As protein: CAWSVRPGGWGPAFF.